These 31 T cell receptor beta chains came from one sample sequenced in a study of T cells in Graves' hyperthyroidism and ophthalmopathy (dated by TCRdb to between 2017 and 2020). Receptor amplification or capture employed multiplex PCR. The sequencer was an Illumina HiSeq 2000. The TCR beta CDR3 regions were amplified from the RNA transcripts. A first-round RT-PCR of the TCR CDR3 used the HTBI primer set with the Qiagen OneStep RT-PCR kit. TCRdb reworked the public reads: Q25 trimming with fastp, MiXCR clone assembly, productive beta chains retained. Each CDR3 protein appears once, grouped with its most common genes and DNA. For this sample the table gives about 720,000 distinct CDR3 sequences, of which around 19% were detected only once. The top ten clonotypes cover around 17% of the sample. The sample consisted of blood. These receptors came from a woman between 45 and 65 years old with Graves' hyperthyroidism that later progressed to Graves' ophthalmopathy.

This chain links TRBV6-1 with TRBJ2-1, with D possibly being TRBD1 or TRBD2 (5 bases each). CDR3 length: 15 residues. The germline V gene encodes CDR1 MNHNS and CDR2 SASEGT. The V end lost 11 bases, the J end lost 0 bases, and 17 bases lay between the germline ends. The chain's CDR3 is CAAARAGSSYNEQFF. The CDR3 nucleotides are TGTGCCGCAGCACGAGCAGGGAGCTCCTACAATGAGCAGTTCTTC.

The V and J genes are TRBV28 and TRBJ2-1, with TRBD2 matching 14 bases. Trimming at V came to 4 bases and at J to 9 bases, leaving 8 bases not matched to a gene. The CDR3 has 16 residues. Germline loops: CDR1 MDHEN, CDR2 SYDVKM. The CDR3 DNA reads as TGTGCCAGCAGTTCACCCGGGACTAGCGGGAGAATTGAGCAGTTCTTC. It specifies CASSSPGTSGRIEQFF. The whole variable domain, filled in from reference TRBV28 and TRBJ2-1, reads DVKVTQSSRYLVKRTGEKVFLECVQDMDHENMFWYRQDPGLGLRLIYFSYDVKMKEKGDIPEGYSVSREKKERFSLILESASTNQTSMYLCASSSPGTSGRIEQFFGPGTRLTVL.

There are a few counts of this clonotype. The V and J genes are TRBV6-1 and TRBJ2-2, with 9 positions matching TRBD1. With V trimmed by 4 bases and J by 5 bases, 5 bases remained unmatched. Germline assignment: CDR1 MNHNS and CDR2 SASEGT. CDR3 length: 15 amino acids. In DNA, the CDR3 is TGTGCCAGCAGTGGCCGACAGGGGGAAACCGGGGAGCTGTTTTTT. Encoded protein: CASSGRQGETGELFF.

The V and J genes are TRBV19 and TRBJ1-5; the D gene is possibly TRBD1 (6 bases). Trimming took off 3 bases at V and 4 bases at J, with 10 bases between the two ends. CDR1 is LNHDA, CDR2 SQIVND, per germline (reference sequence). CDR3 length: 14 amino acids. CDR3 in amino acids: CASSIRGTNQPQHF. The CDR3 DNA follows: TGTGCCAGTAGTATTAGGGGGACTAATCAGCCCCAGCATTTT.

This clonotype was counted at least ten times. The J gene is TRBJ1-3, the V gene TRBV3-1; D perhaps matches TRBD1 (5 bases). CDR1 and CDR2 (germline): LGHDT, YNNKEL (reference sequence). The V end was cut by 0 bases, the J end by 2 bases, with 11 bases between. The CDR3 length is 16 residues. CDR3 in amino acids: CASSQDGGITGNTIYF. Written as DNA, the CDR3 is TGTGCCAGCAGCCAAGATGGGGGGATTACTGGAAACACCATATATTTT. The full variable domain, its missing parts supplied by reference TRBV3-1 and TRBJ1-3, is DTAVSQTPKYLVTQMGNDKSIKCEQNLGHDTMYWYKQDSKKFLKIMFSYNNKELIINETVPNRFSPKSPDKAHLNLHINSLELGDSAVYFCASSQDGGITGNTIYFGEGSWLTVV.

This clonotype was seen at least ten times. The J gene is TRBJ1-1, the V gene TRBV6-1; D is undetermined. This CDR3 comprises 13 residues. Germline-derived CDR1 and CDR2 are MNHNS and SASEGT. V was clipped by 8 bases and J by 4 bases, with 14 bases between them. CDR3 DNA sequence: TGTGCCAGCTCGAGAGAATCAAGCACTGAAGCTTTCTTT. Translating it yields CASSRESSTEAFF.

This clonotype has a count of ten or more. The genes are TRBV2 and TRBJ2-2, with D perhaps TRBD2 (5 bases). The germline V and J ends were trimmed by 7 bases and 5 bases, with 14 bases remaining between them. The CDR3 length is 14 residues. Germline CDR1 and CDR2: SNHLY and FYNNEI. Written as DNA, the CDR3 is TGTGCCAGCACCGAGGGTTTTTCGACCGGGGAGCTGTTTTTT. Protein sequence: CASTEGFSTGELFF.

The V and J genes are TRBV2 and TRBJ1-5; no clear D. Germline V gene sequence: CDR1 SNHLY, CDR2 FYNNEI. V was clipped by 2 bases and J by 4 bases, with 9 bases between them. The CDR3 spans 14 residues. The CDR3 DNA is TGTGCCAGCAGTGAAAGGACCGAAAATCAGCCCCAGCATTTT. Its protein product is CASSERTENQPQHF.

This clonotype has more than one count but fewer than ten. This chain uses TRBV19 with TRBJ2-3, with 9 bases matching TRBD1. Germline V CDR1 and CDR2: LNHDA, SQIVND (reference sequence). With 6 bases clipped from V and 2 bases from J, the junction kept 6 bases outside the gene matches. The CDR3 has 15 amino acids. In DNA form, the CDR3 reads TGTGCCAGTAGCGACAGGGGGAGAAACACAGATACGCAGTATTTT. Residues: CASSDRGRNTDTQYF. Looking up the rest from reference TRBV19 and TRBJ2-3 gives the full variable domain: DGGITQSPKYLFRKEGQNVTLSCEQNLNHDAMYWYRQDPGQGLRLIYYSQIVNDFQKGDIAEGYSVSREKKESFPLTVTSAQKNPTAFYLCASSDRGRNTDTQYFGPGTRLTVL.

There are many counts of this clonotype. This chain connects TRBV11-2 to TRBJ2-1; no definite D call. V was cut by 0 bases and J by 6 bases, with 12 bases left in between. The CDR3 is 15 amino acids. Germline V gives CDR1 SGHAT, CDR2 FQNNGV. The CDR3 sequence: CASSLDKPRPNEQFF. In nucleotides, the CDR3 is TGTGCCAGCAGCTTAGATAAGCCACGCCCCAATGAGCAGTTCTTC. The full variable domain, its missing parts supplied by reference TRBV11-2 and TRBJ2-1, is EAGVAQSPRYKIIEKRQSVAFWCNPISGHATLYWYQQILGQGPKLLIQFQNNGVVDDSQLPKDRFSAERLKGVDSTLKIQPAKLEDSAVYLCASSLDKPRPNEQFFGPGTRLTVL.

The V and J genes are TRBV7-9 and TRBJ2-3, with D tentatively TRBD2 (5 bases). The germline gives CDR1 SEHNR, CDR2 FQNEAQ (reference sequence). V gave up 6 bases and J gave up 8 bases, with 18 bases separating them. The CDR3 has 14 residues. The CDR3 spells CASSLPRASRTQYF. CDR3 DNA sequence: TGTGCCAGCAGTCTGCCGCGGGCTTCCCGTACGCAGTATTTT. The full variable domain, completed using reference TRBV7-9 and TRBJ2-3, is DTGVSQNPRHKITKRGQNVTFRCDPISEHNRLYWYRQTLGQGPEFLTYFQNEAQLEKSRLLSDRFSAERPKGSFSTLEIQRTEQGDSAMYLCASSLPRASRTQYFGPGTRLTVL.

About this clonotype: A much larger clone lies one base from this, so it may be a read error. The gene calls are TRBV18 and TRBJ1-1; D is unclear. There are 15 residues in the CDR3. CDR1 and CDR2 (germline): KGHSH, LQKENI. CDR3 sequence reads: CVSSPPLGYRTEAFF. The CDR3 DNA reads as TGTGTCAGCTCACCACCGTTGGGGTATCGCACTGAAGCTTTCTTT.

This clonotype was recorded at least ten times. The chain couples TRBV7-8 to TRBJ1-5; possibly TRBD1 for D (6 bases). The CDR3 covers 16 residues. Trimming stripped 4 bases from V and 0 bases from J, with 13 bases between. CDR1 is SGHVS, CDR2 FQNEAQ, per germline. CDR3 protein: CASSSLQGYSNQPQHF. The CDR3, as DNA: TGTGCCAGCAGCTCATTACAGGGCTATAGCAATCAGCCCCAGCATTTT. Complete variable domain (other parts from reference TRBV7-8 and TRBJ1-5): GAGVSQSPRYKVAKRGQDVALRCDPISGHVSLFWYQQALGQGPEFLTYFQNEAQLDKSGLPSDRFFAERPEGSVSTLKIQRTQQEDSAVYLCASSSLQGYSNQPQHFGDGTRLSIL.

At least ten counts were recorded for this clonotype. The V call is TRBV12-3 or TRBV12-4, the J call TRBJ2-2; tentative D call: TRBD2 (5 bases). The CDR3 sequence is 15 residues long. V was clipped by 6 bases and J by 0 bases, with 11 bases between them. The CDR3, as DNA: TGTGCCAGCAGCAAAGACTACTCGAACACCGGGGAGCTGTTTTTT. Its translation: CASSKDYSNTGELFF.

The table lists this clonotype with a few counts. The chain combines TRBV12-3 or TRBV12-4 with TRBJ2-7, with D perhaps TRBD1 (6 bases). CDR3 size: 14 residues. With 1 base removed from V and 5 bases from J, the gap between germline ends came to 12 bases. The CDR3 nucleotides read TGTGCCAGCAGTTTAGACCCAGGGGTAGACGAGCAGTACTTC. The encoded protein is CASSLDPGVDEQYF.

This clonotype was detected only a few times. One end of the junction fails to match germline, which may point to a read error. V gene TRBV5-1 combines with J gene TRBJ1-5; 8 bases line up with TRBD1. The CDR3 contains 15 residues. Germline CDR1 reads SGHRS; CDR2 reads YFSETQ. CDR3 bases: TGCGCCAGCAGCTTGGAGGCAGGGGGCAATCGGCCCCAGCATTTT. This gives the protein CASSLEAGGNRPQHF.

This clonotype was recorded at least ten times. V and J are TRBV6-5 and TRBJ1-1; possible D gene TRBD1, 5 bases. Looked up from germline, CDR1 is MNHEY and CDR2 is SVGAGI. V was cut by 2 bases and J by 6 bases, with 13 bases left in between. The CDR3 has 14 residues. CDR3 sequence reads: CASSYQGGRAEAFF. In DNA form, the CDR3 reads TGTGCCAGCAGTTACCAGGGTGGGAGGGCTGAAGCTTTCTTT.

This clonotype has a handful of counts. V and J are TRBV6-2 or TRBV6-3 and TRBJ2-3; D might be TRBD1 (6 bases). The CDR3 extends over 14 amino acids. CDR1 is MNHEY and CDR2 is SVGEGT in the germline V gene. The V end was cut by 5 bases, the J end by 4 bases, with 13 bases between. The CDR3 DNA is TGTGCCAGCAGTACCGGGACAAAGGCAGATACGCAGTATTTT. Translating it yields CASSTGTKADTQYF.

With respect to this clonotype: A read error is possible here, since a much larger clone lies one base away. The chain is built from TRBV5-1 and TRBJ2-7; 8 nucleotides match TRBD1. The CDR3 has 16 amino acids. The germline CDR1 and CDR2 sequences are SGHRS and YFSETQ. The chain's CDR3 is CASSRPGTGRSYEQCF. CDR3 coding DNA: TGCGCCAGCAGCCGACCAGGGACAGGACGATCCTACGAGCAGTGCTTC.

Of note for this clonotype: This could be a read error, since a much larger clone is one nucleotide away. The chain carries TRBV12-3 or TRBV12-4 and TRBJ1-2, with TRBD1 as a possible D gene (5 bases). This CDR3 spans 14 amino acids. CDR3 protein: CASSLEGAGYGCTF. The CDR3 DNA reads TGTGCCAGCAGTTTAGAAGGGGCTGGCTATGGCTGCACCTTC.

This clonotype was seen a handful of times. The chain recombines TRBV12-5 with TRBJ2-7; TRBD1 matches at 10 bases. This CDR3 comprises 16 residues. The V and J ends lost 3 bases and 2 bases, in that order; junction bases with no gene match: 7. Germline V gene data show CDR1 as LGHNT and CDR2 as FRNRAP. CDR3 sequence reads: CASGLSGTGAPYEQYF. DNA for the CDR3: TGTGCTAGTGGTTTATCCGGGACAGGGGCCCCCTACGAGCAGTACTTC.

This clonotype was detected a few times. The chain employs TRBV10-3 and TRBJ2-7, with 8 bases that match TRBD1. The germline gives CDR1 ENHRY, CDR2 SYGVKD. The CDR3 length is 13 residues. Trimming at V came to 8 bases and at J to 0 bases, leaving 3 bases not matched to a gene. The CDR3: CAISGQDSYEQYF. In DNA form, the CDR3 reads TGTGCCATCTCGGGACAGGACTCCTACGAGCAGTACTTC.

The chain employs TRBV19 and TRBJ2-7; D is unresolved. Germline V gives CDR1 LNHDA, CDR2 SQIVND (reference sequence). Trimming took 1 base from V and 3 from J, leaving 10 bases between them. The CDR3 length is 14 residues. The CDR3 DNA sequence: TGTGCCAGTAGTATAGGCCCGCCAAGCTACGAGCAGTACTTC. It is translated as CASSIGPPSYEQYF.

The J gene is TRBJ1-2, the V gene TRBV13, with no clear D. CDR1 and CDR2 from the germline V gene are PRHDT and FYEKMQ (reference sequence). V was cut by 2 bases and J by 6 bases, with 16 bases left in between. The CDR3 length is 15 residues. The CDR3 here is CASSLTPFPTDGYTF. DNA of the CDR3: TGTGCCAGCAGCTTAACTCCCTTCCCAACAGATGGCTACACCTTC.

This clonotype was observed a handful of times. The chain joins TRBV4-1 to TRBJ2-7; TRBD2 aligns across 9 bases. The CDR3 length is 14 residues. V was clipped by 4 bases and J by 2 bases; unmatched bases: 3. The germline V gene has CDR1 MGHRA and CDR2 YSYEKL. CDR3 sequence: CASSPRTSAYEQYF. DNA for the CDR3: TGCGCCAGCAGCCCCCGGACTAGCGCCTACGAGCAGTACTTC.

This clonotype came up a few times. The V and J genes are TRBV5-1 and TRBJ2-7; TRBD1 matches 9 bases. After removal of 4 bases from V and 7 bases from J, the junction contained 3 bases not matched to a gene. Germline CDR1 is SGHRS and CDR2 is YFSETQ. The CDR3 spans 12 residues. CDR3 in amino acids: CASSRTGEEQYF. CDR3 sequence (DNA): TGCGCCAGCAGCCGGACAGGGGAGGAGCAGTACTTC.

This chain connects TRBV5-1 to TRBJ1-1; D may be TRBD1 (5 bases). The CDR3 contains 14 residues. V lost 1 base and J lost 6, with 13 bases in between. CDR1 and CDR2 from the germline V gene are SGHRS and YFSETQ. The CDR3: CASSLKGRASEAFF. Here the CDR3 DNA reads TGCGCCAGCAGCTTGAAGGGGAGGGCTTCTGAAGCTTTCTTT.

A remark on this clonotype: A much larger clone differs by one base, so this may be a read error. The chain uses TRBV12-5 and TRBJ2-2; 7 bases are a match to TRBD2. The junction had 13 bases not matched to a gene; V was cut back by 8 bases and J by 1 base. The CDR3 is 17 residues long. In germline, CDR1 is LGHNT, CDR2 FRNRAP. This CDR3 is CASRPPGGTWNTGELFF. The CDR3 nucleotides read TGTGCTAGTCGTCCCCCCGGGGGGACTTGGAACACCGGGGAGCTGTTTTTT.

This clonotype came up many times. The rearrangement uses TRBV2 and TRBJ2-7; 7 nucleotides line up with TRBD1. The J segment lost 3 bases and the V segment lost 2 bases, leaving 1 base of the junction unmatched. CDR3 length equals 13 residues. The germline CDR1 and CDR2 sequences are SNHLY and FYNNEI. The CDR3 here is CASSEWDSYEQYF. The CDR3 DNA reads as TGTGCCAGCAGTGAATGGGACAGCTACGAGCAGTACTTC.

The chain joins TRBV7-3 to TRBJ2-7, with 15 positions matching TRBD2. J lost 3 bases, V lost 1 base, and 7 bases had no gene match. Germline V gives CDR1 SGHTA, CDR2 FQGTGA. CDR3 length: 18 amino acids. The CDR3 protein is CASSLKGGLAGGDYEQYF. In DNA form, the CDR3 reads TGTGCCAGCAGCTTAAAGGGGGGACTAGCGGGGGGAGACTACGAGCAGTACTTC.

The rearrangement joins TRBV5-5 to TRBJ1-6; 7 bases fit TRBD1. J lost 7 bases, V lost 4 bases, and 8 bases had no gene match. This CDR3 has 15 residues. CDR1 and CDR2 (germline): SGHKS, YYEKEE (reference sequence). CDR3 region: CASSTRTGRNSPLHF. In DNA form, the CDR3 reads TGTGCCAGCAGCACCCGGACAGGAAGAAATTCACCCCTCCACTTT. The whole variable domain, filled in from reference TRBV5-5 and TRBJ1-6, reads DAGVTQSPTHLIKTRGQQVTLRCSPISGHKSVSWYQQVLGQGPQFIFQYYEKEERGRGNFPDRFSARQFPNYSSELNVNALLLGDSALYLCASSTRTGRNSPLHFGNGTRLTVT.